The sequence of this T cell receptor beta chain was determined in a study of identifying expanded T cells in peripheral blood (dated by TCRdb to between 2019 and 2020). About the study as a whole: Four technical replicates, made by sequencing separate aliquots from the same pool of genomic DNA, were compared pairwise.

Summary of the overall study and its limitations: Across all healthy-donor time intervals, the beta-binomial model significantly cut both the number of clones called differentially abundant and the false-positive rate. Approximately 1.2 differentially abundant clones were flagged by the binomial model between technical replicates, whereas about 15 and 19 were flagged over around two weeks and four weeks, respectively. For all healthy donors, the variance in clone template counts between roughly two-week samples rose significantly as total template count increased. The authors expected biological variance in healthy repertoires might increase further over much longer intervals such as months to years.

The CDR3 sequence holds 13 residues, the cysteine and phenylalanine included. The DNA shown is the 39-base CDR3, in frame from base 1. V is pared back by 5 bases and J by 4 bases, with 11 bases lying between the germline termini. Reading the germline V gene gives CDR1 SGHAT and CDR2 FQNNGV. On this clone itself: There is no known antigen for this receptor. Per-base qualities were not stored, and no clone one base away is much larger.

The immunoSEQ Assay, which relies on bias-controlled multiplex PCR amplification of genomic DNA, was used to profile TCRbeta CDR3 regions. The authors' analysis ran thus. To quantify the absolute abundance of each unique TCRbeta CDR3 region, the sequences were collapsed and filtered. Differential abundance was assessed using a binomial (Fisher-equivalent) model and a beta-binomial model in which time-dependent variance fitted from healthy donors was added. Clones with fewer than 5 combined templates were removed, and differential abundance was called for clones with a Benjamini-Hochberg FDR below 0.01. The form v = (b*log(k)+a)^2 was used to model beta-binomial variance as a function of total template count across the two samples. TCRdb stores this immuneACCESS table with in-frame sequences only. Part of the clones is absent; in the studies checked, under half of the shortfall reflects unresolved V genes, and no reason is known for the rest. From that table come the V and J calls and clone size; the DNA was used to work out D and trimming. In all, the sample holds 100,000 to 150,000 clones, and 75% to 90% of those were seen once. The top ten constitute less than 10% of the sample.

No immune events, such as infections, were documented for the healthy donors during the collection period. Blood repertoires from healthy donors were used as a training cohort for calibrating time-dependent variance in a beta-binomial model of differential abundance of T-cell clones. The training cohort included approximately 10 healthy donors, of whom 3 were female and 7 were male. The donors were between roughly 25 and 65 years old, with an average age of roughly 41 years. Whole blood was collected from each healthy donor at three time points spaced about 2 weeks apart and obtained from a commercial supplier. Genomic DNA was extracted from unsorted whole blood for immunosequencing.

The chain uses TRBV11-2 and TRBJ1-1; no D gene call is confident. The sample was blood. The receptor was derived from a person aged 18 to 69 in good health. At the DNA level, the sequence is TGTGCCAGCAGCGTCGGTCGTGTCACTGAAGCTTTCTTT. This encodes CASSVGRVTEAFF.